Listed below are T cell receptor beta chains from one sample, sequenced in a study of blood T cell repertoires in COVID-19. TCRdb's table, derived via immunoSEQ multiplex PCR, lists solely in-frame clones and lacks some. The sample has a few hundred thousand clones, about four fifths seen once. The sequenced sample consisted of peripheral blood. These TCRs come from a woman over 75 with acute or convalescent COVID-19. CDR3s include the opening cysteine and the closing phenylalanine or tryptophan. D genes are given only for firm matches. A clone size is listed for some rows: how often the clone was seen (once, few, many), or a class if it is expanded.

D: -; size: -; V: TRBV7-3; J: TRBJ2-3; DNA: TGTGCCAGCAGCTCCGGGGGTGGAGATACGCAGTATTTT; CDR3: CASSSGGGDTQYF
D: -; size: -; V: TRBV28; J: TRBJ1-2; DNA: TGTGCCAGCAGTACAGGATTCTATGGCTACACCTTC; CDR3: CASSTGFYGYTF
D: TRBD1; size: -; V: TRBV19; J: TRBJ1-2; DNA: TGTGCCAGTAGACAAAGATTGCAGAGGACAGGGGAGGAAGTGCTTGGCTACACCTTC; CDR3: CASRQRLQRTGEEVLGYTF
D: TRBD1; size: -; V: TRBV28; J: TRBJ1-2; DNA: TGTGCCAGCAGTTTAACGGACAGGACTTTTGGTGGCTACACCTTC; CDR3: CASSLTDRTFGGYTF
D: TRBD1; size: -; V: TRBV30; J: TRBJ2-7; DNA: TGTGCCTGGAGCACAGGGGGCAACGAGCAGTACTTC; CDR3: CAWSTGGNEQYF
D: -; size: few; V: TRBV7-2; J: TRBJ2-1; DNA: TGTGCCAGCAGCCAACCGGGACTGGCATACAATGAGCAGTTCTTC; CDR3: CASSQPGLAYNEQFF
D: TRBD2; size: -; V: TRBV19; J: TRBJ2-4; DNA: TGTGCCAGTAGTTTGGGGGGGAAAAACATTCAGTACTTC; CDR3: CASSLGGKNIQYF
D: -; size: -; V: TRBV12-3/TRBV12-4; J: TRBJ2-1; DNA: TGTGCCAGCCTCCGTAGCTCCTACAATGAGCAGTTCTTC; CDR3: CASLRSSYNEQFF
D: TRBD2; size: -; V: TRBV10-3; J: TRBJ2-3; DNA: TGTGCCATCAGGCACACTAGCGGGGATTTAAATACGCAGTATTTT; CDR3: CAIRHTSGDLNTQYF
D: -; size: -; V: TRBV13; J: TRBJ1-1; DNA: TGTGCCAGCAGCTTAGAGCAGGGGGCTTTCTTT; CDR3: CASSLEQGAFF
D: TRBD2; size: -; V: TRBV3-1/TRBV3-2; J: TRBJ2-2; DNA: TGTGCCAGCAGCCAAATAGCGGGGGGGCCCGGGGAGCTGTTTTTT; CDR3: CASSQIAGGPGELFF
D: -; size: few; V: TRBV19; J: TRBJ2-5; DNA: TGTGCCAGTAGTTCCCCCCGCGGGGGCCAGTTAGAGACCCAGTACTTC; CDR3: CASSSPRGGQLETQYF
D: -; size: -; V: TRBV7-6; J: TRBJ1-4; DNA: TGTGCCAGCAGTACGGCGGGGGGATGGGAAAAACTGTTTTTT; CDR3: CASSTAGGWEKLFF
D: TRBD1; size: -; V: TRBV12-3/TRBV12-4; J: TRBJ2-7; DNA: TGTGCCAGCAGTACGACAGGGCCCTACGAGCAGTACTTC; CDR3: CASSTTGPYEQYF
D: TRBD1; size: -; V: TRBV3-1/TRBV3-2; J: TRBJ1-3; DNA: TGTGCCAGCAGCCAAGGGGTAGGGGGCCGCTCTGGAAACACCATATATTTT; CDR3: CASSQGVGGRSGNTIYF
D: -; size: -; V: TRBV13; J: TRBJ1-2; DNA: TGTGCCAGCAGCTTAGGACAAACCTATGGCTACACCTTC; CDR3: CASSLGQTYGYTF
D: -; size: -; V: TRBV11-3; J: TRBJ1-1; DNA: TGTGCCAGCAGCTCTCGGACTGCGAACACTGAAGCTTTCTTT; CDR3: CASSSRTANTEAFF
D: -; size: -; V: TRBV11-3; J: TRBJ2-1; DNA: TGTGCCAGCAGCGCCCCGGGACGGGGGATCAATGAGCAGTTCTTC; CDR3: CASSAPGRGINEQFF
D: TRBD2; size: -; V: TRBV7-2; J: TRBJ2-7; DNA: TGTGCCAGCAGCTTAAGGGGACTAGCGGGGGGCAGGCCCTACGAGCAGTACTTC; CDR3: CASSLRGLAGGRPYEQYF
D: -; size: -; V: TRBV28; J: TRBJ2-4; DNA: TGTGCCAGCAGTTTGCCAGGACAGAGCATTCAGTACTTC; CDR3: CASSLPGQSIQYF
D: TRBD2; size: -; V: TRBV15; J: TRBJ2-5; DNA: TGTGCCACCAGCAGAGATTTAGCGGGTCAAGAGACCCAGTACTTC; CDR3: CATSRDLAGQETQYF
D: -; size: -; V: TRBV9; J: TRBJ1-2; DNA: TGTGCCAGCAGTGTGAGGACGATCGGGGGTGGCTACACCTTC; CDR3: CASSVRTIGGGYTF
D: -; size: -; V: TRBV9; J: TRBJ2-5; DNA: TGTGCCAGCAGCGTAGCCCCGGTTTGGGGAGGTCAAGAGACCCAGTACTTC; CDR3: CASSVAPVWGGQETQYF
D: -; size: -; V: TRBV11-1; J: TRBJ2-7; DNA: TGTGCCAGCAGCTTAACCTCACAGGGTCTCTACGAGCAGTACTTC; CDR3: CASSLTSQGLYEQYF
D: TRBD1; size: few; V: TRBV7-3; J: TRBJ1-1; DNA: TGTGCCAGCAGCCCAGGGGGCGCAACTGAAGCTTTCTTT; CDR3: CASSPGGATEAFF
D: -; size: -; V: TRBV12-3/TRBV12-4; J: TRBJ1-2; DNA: TGTGCCAGCAGTTTACGGTCAGGCTCTGGCTACACCTTC; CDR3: CASSLRSGSGYTF
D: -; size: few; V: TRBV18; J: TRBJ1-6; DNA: TGTGCCAGCTCACCGGAGCGGAGGGTAGGTAATTCACCCCTCCACTTT; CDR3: CASSPERRVGNSPLHF
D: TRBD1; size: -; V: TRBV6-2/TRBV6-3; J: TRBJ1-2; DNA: TGTGCCAGCAGTCTCGGGACAGGTGCTCTCCGCTATGGCTACACCTTC; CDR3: CASSLGTGALRYGYTF
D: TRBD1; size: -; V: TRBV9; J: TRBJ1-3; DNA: TGTGCCAGCAGCGTAGCAGCAGGGGGTCTGTCTGGAAACACCATATATTTT; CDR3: CASSVAAGGLSGNTIYF
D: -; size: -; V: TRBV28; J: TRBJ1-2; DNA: TGTGCCCTTAACGGGGGAGGCTATGGCTACACCTTC; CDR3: CALNGGGYGYTF
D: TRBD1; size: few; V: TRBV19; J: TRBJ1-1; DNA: TGTGCCAGTAGACCGGGGGACAGGAGGAACACTGAAGCTTTCTTT; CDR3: CASRPGDRRNTEAFF
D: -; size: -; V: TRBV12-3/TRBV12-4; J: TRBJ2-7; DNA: TGTGCCAGCACCGTCTCGGGGGGCGACGAGCAGTACTTC; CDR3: CASTVSGGDEQYF
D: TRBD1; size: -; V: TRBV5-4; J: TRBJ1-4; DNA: TGTGCCAGCAGCTTAGGCGTCGGGACAGTGAATGAAAAACTGTTTTTT; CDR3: CASSLGVGTVNEKLFF
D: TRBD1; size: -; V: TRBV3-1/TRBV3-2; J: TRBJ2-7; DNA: TGTGCCAGCAGCCAACACGGACAGGGGAGGACGTACGAGCAGTACTTC; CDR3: CASSQHGQGRTYEQYF
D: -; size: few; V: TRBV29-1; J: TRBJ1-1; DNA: TGCAGCGTTGGGTGGGACTATGCGGCTGAAGCTTTCTTT; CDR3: CSVGWDYAAEAFF
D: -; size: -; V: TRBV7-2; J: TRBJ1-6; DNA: TGTGCCAGCAGCCACAGCCAGCCTAATTCACCCCTCCACTTT; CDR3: CASSHSQPNSPLHF
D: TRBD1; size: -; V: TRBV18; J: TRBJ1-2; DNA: TGTGCCAGCTCACACAGACCGGGACAGGGCAACTATGGCTACACCTTC; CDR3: CASSHRPGQGNYGYTF
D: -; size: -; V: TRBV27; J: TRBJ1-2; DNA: TGTGCCAGGACTAAATACAGGGCAAAGAGGGGAAACTATGGCTACACCTTC; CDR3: CARTKYRAKRGNYGYTF
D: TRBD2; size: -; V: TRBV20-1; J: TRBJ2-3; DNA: TGCAGTGCTAGTGGGGCCTTAGCGGGGTTTCAGGATACGCAGTATTTT; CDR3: CSASGALAGFQDTQYF